What follows are 26 T cell receptor beta chains derived from one specimen sequenced in a study of T cell responses to AZD1222 COVID-19 vaccine. Clones were sequenced by immunoSEQ multiplex PCR, and TCRdb holds only the in-frame ones, with some missing. The table has some 86,000 clones, approximately 91% seen once. The sequenced sample was peripheral blood, obtained 28 days after the second AZD1222 dose. Receptor source: an adult who received the AZD1222 COVID-19 vaccine.

This rearrangement joins TRBV6-5 to TRBJ1-5; possible D gene TRBD1, 5 bases. The CDR3 is made up of 14 amino acids. Trimming shortened V by 6 bases and J by 0 bases, and 9 bases separated the two germline ends. The germline gives CDR1 MNHEY, CDR2 SVGAGI. The CDR3 DNA follows: TGTGCCAGCAGCCGACAGAATAGCAATCAGCCCCAGCATTTT. This encodes CASSRQNSNQPQHF.

A single count supports this clone. This chain links TRBV19 with TRBJ2-2, with D tentatively TRBD1 (5 bases). CDR1 and CDR2 (germline): LNHDA, SQIVND (reference sequence). V shed 5 bases and J shed 0 bases, with 7 bases lying between them. This CDR3 region has 14 residues. The CDR3 DNA sequence: TGTGCCAGTAGTGACAGCGCGAACACCGGGGAGCTGTTTTTT. It is translated as CASSDSANTGELFF.

The chain employs TRBV20-1 and TRBJ2-4; D unclear. V was clipped by 7 bases and J by 4 bases, with 8 bases between them. The CDR3 is 11 residues long. Germline CDR1 reads DFQATT; CDR2 reads SNEGSKA (reference sequence). CDR3 nucleotides: TGCAGTGGGGTACAGAAAAACATTCAGTACTTC. This gives the protein CSGVQKNIQYF.

The genes are TRBV5-1 and TRBJ2-5; D unclear. Trimming removed 1 base from V and 4 bases from J, with 5 bases in between. This CDR3 is built from 12 residues. Germline lookup yields CDR1 SGHRS and CDR2 YFSETQ. The DNA of the CDR3 is TGCGCCAGCAGCTTGACCGCAGAGACCCAGTACTTC. It translates to CASSLTAETQYF.

CDR3 sequence (DNA): TGTGCCAGCAGCTTAATGTCTTTGGGCTACACCTTC. It specifies CASSLMSLGYTF. The chain couples TRBV7-9 to TRBJ1-2; no clear D gene. Trimming pared 2 bases from V and 8 bases from J, leaving 9 bases between. The CDR3 is made up of 12 amino acids. Per germline, CDR1 SEHNR and CDR2 FQNEAQ (reference sequence).

The chain has TRBV25-1 and TRBJ1-2; D gene unclear. Between the trimmed V and J ends, which lost 1 base and 6 bases, there was a span of 6 bases. The germline CDR1 and CDR2 sequences are MGHDK and SYGVNS. This CDR3 spans 12 amino acids. CDR3 nucleotides: TGTGCCAGCAGTGAATTGGGTCATGGCTACACCTTC. Translating it yields CASSELGHGYTF.

The rearrangement uses TRBV6-1 and TRBJ1-5; D unresolved. Trimming stripped 3 bases from V and 1 base from J, with 10 bases between. CDR3 length: 15 amino acids. The germline V gene has CDR1 MNHNS and CDR2 SASEGT. As DNA, the CDR3 is TGTGCCAGCAGTGAGGTTTATCACAGCAATCAGCCCCAGCATTTT. Its translation: CASSEVYHSNQPQHF.

This chain links TRBV19 with TRBJ1-2; D is perhaps TRBD1 (5 bases). This CDR3 comprises 14 residues. Trimming took 4 bases from V and 4 from J, leaving 13 bases between them. Germline V gene data show CDR1 as LNHDA and CDR2 as SQIVND (reference sequence). CDR3 DNA: TGTGCCAGTAGTACCCCGGGACGGACCTATGGCTACACCTTC. Protein product: CASSTPGRTYGYTF. Full variable domain (missing parts from reference TRBV19 and TRBJ1-2): DGGITQSPKYLFRKEGQNVTLSCEQNLNHDAMYWYRQDPGQGLRLIYYSQIVNDFQKGDIAEGYSVSREKKESFPLTVTSAQKNPTAFYLCASSTPGRTYGYTFGSGTRLTVV.

This sequence joins TRBV6-5 and TRBJ1-2; D is ambiguous. The V end lost 2 bases, the J end lost 4 bases, and 14 bases lay between the germline ends. Per the germline V gene, CDR1 is MNHEY and CDR2 is SVGAGI. There are 15 residues in the CDR3. The CDR3 region is CASSYRPNSGYGYTF. The CDR3 region has the DNA TGTGCCAGCAGTTACCGGCCGAATTCGGGCTATGGCTACACCTTC.

DNA of the CDR3: TGCGCCAGCAGCCAAAGGACAGGGAACGGCAATCAGCCCCAGCATTTT. Translation gives CASSQRTGNGNQPQHF. V is TRBV4-3 and J is TRBJ1-5, with 8 nucleotides matching TRBD1. The CDR3 sequence is 16 residues long. Germline V gene data show CDR1 as LGHNA and CDR2 as YSLEER. The V gene end was trimmed by 2 bases and the J gene end by 2 bases; junction bases not matched to a gene: 5.

The V and J genes are TRBV7-2 and TRBJ2-7, with TRBD2 identical over 7 bases. The CDR3 sequence is 14 residues long. V lost 5 bases to trimming and J lost 3 bases; unmatched junction nucleotides: 7. CDR1 is SGHTA and CDR2 is FQGNSA in the germline V gene. CDR3: CASSLNGGGYEQYF. The CDR3 bases are TGTGCCAGCAGCCTCAATGGGGGGGGCTACGAGCAGTACTTC.

The chain recombines TRBV2 with TRBJ1-2, with no clear D. Germline CDR1 reads SNHLY; CDR2 reads FYNNEI. The V end lost 2 bases, the J end lost 4 bases, and 11 bases lay between the germline ends. This CDR3 is 14 amino acids long. In nucleotides, the CDR3 is TGTGCCAGCAGTGAAACCAGGCTTTTCTATGGCTACACCTTC. Residues: CASSETRLFYGYTF.

The chain recombines TRBV4-1 with TRBJ1-4, with 9 positions matching TRBD1. Germline V gene lookup returns CDR1 MGHRA and CDR2 YSYEKL. The CDR3 length is 16 residues. V lost 6 bases to trimming and J lost 3 bases; unmatched junction nucleotides: 8. CDR3 sequence (DNA): TGCGCCAGCAGAGCCGGGACAGGGACGTCTAATGAAAAACTGTTTTTT. This gives the protein CASRAGTGTSNEKLFF.

This chain joins TRBV6-5 and TRBJ2-7; 10 bases align to TRBD2. This CDR3 has 14 amino acids. V shed 2 bases, J shed 7 bases, and the junction held 5 bases outside the gene matches. Looked up from germline, CDR1 is MNHEY and CDR2 is SVGAGI. CDR3 DNA: TGTGCCAGCAGTTACGGGACTAGCGCTGAAGAGCAGTACTTC. Encoded protein: CASSYGTSAEEQYF.

The rearrangement links TRBV16 to TRBJ1-2, with D possibly matching TRBD1 (5 bases). V was pared by 3 bases and J by 3 bases, with 11 bases between. This CDR3 comprises 14 residues. Germline-derived CDR1 and CDR2 are KGHSY and FQNENV. This chain's CDR3 is CASSQAGRYYGYTF. For the CDR3, the DNA is TGTGCCAGCAGCCAGGCAGGGCGTTACTATGGCTACACCTTC. Full variable domain (outside the CDR3, taken from reference TRBV16 and TRBJ1-2): GEEVAQTPKHLVRGEGQKAKLYCAPIKGHSYVFWYQQVLKNEFKFLISFQNENVFDETGMPKERFSAKCLPNSPCSLEIQATKLEDSAVYFCASSQAGRYYGYTFGSGTRLTVV.

This rearrangement joins TRBV13 to TRBJ2-3; 13 positions match TRBD2. V shed 3 bases, J shed 3 bases, and the junction held 3 bases outside the gene matches. Germline CDR1 reads PRHDT; CDR2 reads FYEKMQ (reference sequence). The CDR3 runs 16 residues. The CDR3 loop is CASSLGGLAGTDTQYF. As DNA, the CDR3 is TGTGCCAGCAGCTTGGGGGGACTAGCGGGGACAGATACGCAGTATTTT. The complete variable domain, with remaining parts taken from reference TRBV13 and TRBJ2-3, reads AAGVIQSPRHLIKEKRETATLKCYPIPRHDTVYWYQQGPGQDPQFLISFYEKMQSDKGSIPDRFSAQQFSDYHSELNMSSLELGDSALYFCASSLGGLAGTDTQYFGPGTRLTVL.

The CDR3: CSVEAEQGSYGYTF. The CDR3 DNA follows: TGCAGCGTTGAAGCTGAACAGGGTAGTTATGGCTACACCTTC. The V call is TRBV29-1, the J call TRBJ1-2; D possibly corresponds to TRBD1 (6 bases). The germline V gene encodes CDR1 SQVTM and CDR2 ANQGSEA. The CDR3 sequence is 14 residues long. Trimming stripped 1 base from V and 5 bases from J, with 14 bases between. The entire variable domain, with the rest obtained from reference TRBV29-1 and TRBJ1-2, is as follows: SAVISQKPSRDICQRGTSLTIQCQVDSQVTMMFWYRQQPGQSLTLIATANQGSEATYESGFVIDKFPISRPNLTFSTLTVSNMSPEDSSIYLCSVEAEQGSYGYTFGSGTRLTVV.

V is TRBV20-1 and J is TRBJ1-6; D perhaps matches TRBD1 (6 bases). The germline V and J ends were trimmed by 3 bases and 10 bases, with 16 bases remaining between them. Germline CDR1 DFQATT, CDR2 SNEGSKA (reference sequence). The CDR3 consists of 14 residues. CDR3 sequence (DNA): TGCAGTGCTAGTCCCGGGGGCGAGGGATCACCCCTCCACTTT. This translates into CSASPGGEGSPLHF.

This clone was counted a single time. The chain recombines TRBV28 with TRBJ1-1; tentatively, D is TRBD1 (5 bases). Germline lookup yields CDR1 MDHEN and CDR2 SYDVKM. This CDR3 has 13 amino acids. Trimming shortened V by 2 bases and J by 4 bases, and 8 bases separated the two germline ends. CDR3: CASSLRGVTEAFF. For the CDR3, the DNA is TGTGCCAGCAGTTTACGGGGGGTCACTGAAGCTTTCTTT.

The chain recombines TRBV7-8 with TRBJ1-3; no clear D. The CDR3 contains 15 residues. CDR1 is SGHVS and CDR2 is FQNEAQ in the germline V gene. Trimming cost V 1 base and J 0 bases, with 7 bases left between them. CDR3 loop: CASSLVRSSGNTIYF. Written as DNA, the CDR3 is TGTGCCAGCAGCTTAGTGCGGAGCTCTGGAAACACCATATATTTT.

This clone was observed once. V and J are TRBV7-8 and TRBJ2-1; D is unresolved. V lost 5 bases, J lost 7 bases, and 9 bases lay in between. CDR1 is SGHVS, CDR2 FQNEAQ, per germline. This CDR3 is built from 12 residues. This chain's CDR3 is CASSRTRNEQFF. In DNA form, the CDR3 reads TGTGCCAGCAGCCGGACCCGTAATGAGCAGTTCTTC.

The rearrangement uses TRBV5-6 and TRBJ1-4; D gene ambiguous. The CDR3 length is 17 residues. The germline gives CDR1 SGHDT, CDR2 YYEEEE. Trimming pared 0 bases from V and 2 bases from J, leaving 14 bases between. The CDR3 sequence: CASSLVGRAQTNEKLFF. In DNA, the CDR3 is TGTGCCAGCAGCTTGGTAGGGAGGGCGCAGACTAATGAAAAACTGTTTTTT.

This chain's CDR3 is CASSFQPGLAAISYEQYF. The CDR3 DNA sequence: TGTGCCAGCAGCTTCCAACCGGGACTAGCGGCCATCTCCTACGAGCAGTACTTC. The chain joins TRBV11-2 to TRBJ2-7, with TRBD2 identical over 11 bases. Germline V lookup: CDR1 SGHAT, CDR2 FQNNGV. The CDR3 spans 18 residues. Germline trimming cut 3 bases from V and 0 bases from J; bases unmatched to any gene: 10.

The chain links TRBV11-2 to TRBJ2-5, with TRBD2 as a possible D gene (6 bases). V dropped 3 bases and J dropped 7 bases, with 21 bases sitting between them. Germline V gene lookup returns CDR1 SGHAT and CDR2 FQNNGV. CDR3 size: 16 residues. The CDR3 DNA reads as TGTGCCAGCAGCTTGCCGGGGGTAGCGGAGGAAGTGACCCAGTACTTC. Protein product: CASSLPGVAEEVTQYF.

The chain has TRBV12-5 and TRBJ1-2, with unresolved D. The germline gives CDR1 LGHNT, CDR2 FRNRAP. The CDR3 spans 12 residues. V lost 3 bases to trimming and J lost 6 bases, with 8 bases between them. CDR3 DNA sequence: TGTGCTAGTGGTTTAGGGCAGCATGGCTACACCTTC. This translates into CASGLGQHGYTF.

J is TRBJ1-1 and V is TRBV27; a possible D gene is TRBD1 (6 bases). V lost 7 bases and J lost 5, with 20 bases in between. Looked up from germline, CDR1 is MNHEY and CDR2 is SMNVEV (reference sequence). The CDR3 covers 15 residues. The CDR3 region has the DNA TGTGCCAGCAATATCGGTCTTGGGGGGCTGACTGAAGCTTTCTTT. Translating it yields CASNIGLGGLTEAFF.